These 2 T cell receptor beta chains share one sample of origin, sequenced in a study of T-cell memory formation after mild COVID-19. TCRdb recomputed calls from the 5' RACE reads with MiXCR, one row per CDR3 protein. The table has around 300,000 distinct CDR3 sequences, about 13% seen once. Sequenced: PBMCs or a T cell subset sorted from them (not recorded which). The receptors originated from a man between 18 and 35 years old who had mild COVID-19 (a few samples of this study predate the infection). Cell type and time point are not known.

The chain has TRBV29-1 and TRBJ1-2, with D perhaps matching TRBD1 (6 bases). Germline V lookup: CDR1 SQVTM, CDR2 ANQGSEA. The CDR3 contains 11 residues. V was shortened by 7 bases and J by 4 bases, with 10 bases between the two germline ends. For the CDR3, the DNA is TGCAGCGCCGGGGGGCTCTATGGCTACACCTTC. Residues: CSAGGLYGYTF.

The chain uses TRBV10-3 and TRBJ1-1; D unclear. The CDR3 is 12 amino acids. Germline assignment: CDR1 ENHRY and CDR2 SYGVKD. Trimming took 10 bases from V and 4 from J, leaving 13 bases between them. Written as DNA, the CDR3 is TGTGCCACCAGGTTTTTTGGCACTGAAGCTTTCTTT. Translated: CATRFFGTEAFF.